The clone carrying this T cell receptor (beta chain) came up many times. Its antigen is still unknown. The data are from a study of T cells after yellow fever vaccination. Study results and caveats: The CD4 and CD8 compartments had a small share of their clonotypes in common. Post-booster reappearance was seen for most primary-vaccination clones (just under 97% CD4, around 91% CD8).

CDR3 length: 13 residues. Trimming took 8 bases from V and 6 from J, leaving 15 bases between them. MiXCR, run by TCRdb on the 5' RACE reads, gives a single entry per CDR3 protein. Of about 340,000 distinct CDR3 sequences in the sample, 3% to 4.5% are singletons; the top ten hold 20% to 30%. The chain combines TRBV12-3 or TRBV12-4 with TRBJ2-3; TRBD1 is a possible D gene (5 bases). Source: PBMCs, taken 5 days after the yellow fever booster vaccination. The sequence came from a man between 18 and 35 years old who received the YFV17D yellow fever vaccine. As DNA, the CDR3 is TGTGCCAGCGACAGTTCCCTAAGGGATACGCAGTATTTT. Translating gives CASDSSLRDTQYF.